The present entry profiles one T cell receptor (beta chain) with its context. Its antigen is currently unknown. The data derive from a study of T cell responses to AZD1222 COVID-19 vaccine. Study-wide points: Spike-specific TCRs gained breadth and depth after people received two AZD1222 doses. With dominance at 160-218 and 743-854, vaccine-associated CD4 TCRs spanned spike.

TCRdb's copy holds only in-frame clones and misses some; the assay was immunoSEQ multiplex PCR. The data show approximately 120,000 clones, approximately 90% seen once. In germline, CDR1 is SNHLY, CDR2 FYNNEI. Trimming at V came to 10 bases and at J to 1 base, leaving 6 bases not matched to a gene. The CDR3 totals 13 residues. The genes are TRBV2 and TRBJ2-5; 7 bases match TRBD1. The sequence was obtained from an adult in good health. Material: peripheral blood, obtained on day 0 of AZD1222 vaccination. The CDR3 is CATSGQIQETQYF. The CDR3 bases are TGTGCCACCTCGGGACAGATCCAAGAGACCCAGTACTTC. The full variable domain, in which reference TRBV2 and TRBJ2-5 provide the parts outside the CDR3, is EPEVTQTPSHQVTQMGQEVILRCVPISNHLYFYWYRQILGQKVEFLVSFYNNEISEKSEIFDDQFSVERPDGSNFTLKIRSTKLEDSAMYFCATSGQIQETQYFGPGTRLLVL.